This TCR beta chain derives from a study of T cell changes during pregnancy in multiple sclerosis. This CDR3 contains 14 residues. The germline V gene encodes CDR1 MNHEY and CDR2 SMNVEV (reference sequence). V was trimmed by 3 bases and J by 4 bases, leaving 12 bases between them. Profiling relied on immunoSEQ multiplex PCR, and the TCRdb table lists in-frame clones only, not all of them. The table lists tens of thousands of clones, around 92% of them singletons. The chain joins TRBV27 to TRBJ1-2; a possible D gene is TRBD1 (5 bases). This specimen was peripheral blood, taken after pregnancy. This TCR was sampled from a female donor with multiple sclerosis, enrolled in a pregnancy study. The CDR3 DNA reads TGTGCCAGCAGTTTGGGGGGATACCCCTATGGCTACACCTTC. This translates into CASSLGGYPYGYTF.